Presented here are 28 T cell receptor beta chains from one specimen sequenced in a study of CD8 T cells in Susac syndrome. The RNA, about 0.5 to 1 ug, was put through reverse transcription using random hexamers. TCRdb processed the immunoSEQ multiplex PCR reads anew with MiXCR; each CDR3 protein has one entry. The table has about 300,000 distinct CDR3 sequences, roughly nine tenths seen once. Sequences were obtained from CD4+ T cells from PBMCs. The receptors come from a human donor with multiple sclerosis.

The rearrangement joins TRBV18 to TRBJ2-1; 12 bases are a match to TRBD2. This CDR3 comprises 17 residues. The V gene end was trimmed by 1 base and the J gene end by 6 bases; junction bases not matched to a gene: 7. The germline CDR1 and CDR2 sequences are KGHSH and LQKENI. CDR3 nucleotide sequence: TGTGCCAGCTCACCACGCACTAGCGGGAGGTACATCAATGAGCAGTTCTTC. Translated, it gives CASSPRTSGRYINEQFF.

The chain links TRBV4-1 to TRBJ1-2; D is unresolved. Germline CDR1 is MGHRA and CDR2 is YSYEKL. Deletions cut 1 base from V and 8 bases from J, with 8 bases between. This CDR3 has 12 amino acids. CDR3 sequence reads: CASSQGPSGYTF. The CDR3 nucleotides are TGCGCCAGCAGCCAAGGTCCCTCAGGCTACACCTTC.

This sequence joins TRBV7-8 and TRBJ1-1; D gene uncertain. V lost 8 bases and J 1 base, leaving 14 bases between the germline ends. CDR1 and CDR2 from the germline V gene are SGHVS and FQNEAQ. This CDR3 has 14 residues. The CDR3 DNA is TGTGCCAGCTGCGTGGAAAATTCGAACACTGAAGCTTTCTTT. Its translation: CASCVENSNTEAFF.

The chain is built from TRBV6-5 and TRBJ1-4; D ambiguous. The CDR3 length is 13 residues. V lost 5 bases and J 5 bases, leaving 9 bases between the germline ends. CDR1 is MNHEY and CDR2 is SVGAGI in the germline V gene. CDR3 residues: CASSVGRNEKLFF. CDR3 DNA sequence: TGTGCCAGCAGTGTGGGCAGAAATGAAAAACTGTTTTTT.

The chain employs TRBV4-3 and TRBJ1-2, with D possibly being TRBD1 (5 bases). Germline loops: CDR1 LGHNA, CDR2 YSLEER. The V end lost 0 bases, the J end lost 4 bases, and 15 bases lay between the germline ends. CDR3 length equals 16 residues. CDR3 coding DNA: TGCGCCAGCAGCCAAGAGAGGGATGGGGGTGGCTATGGCTACACCTTC. Translation: CASSQERDGGGYGYTF.

The genes are TRBV20-1 and TRBJ1-2; D is unresolved. The V end lost 2 bases, the J end lost 5 bases, and 9 bases lay between the germline ends. Germline CDR1 DFQATT, CDR2 SNEGSKA (reference sequence). The CDR3 has 12 residues. The CDR3 DNA sequence: TGCAGTGCTAGATCCCCTCGATATGGCTACACCTTC. Its protein is CSARSPRYGYTF.

V usage is TRBV7-9 and J usage is TRBJ1-2, with D unclear. Per the germline V gene, CDR1 is SEHNR and CDR2 is FQNEAQ (reference sequence). V lost 0 bases, J lost 0 bases, and 17 bases lay in between. CDR3 length equals 18 residues. The CDR3, as DNA: TGTGCCAGCAGCTTAGCCTTGACAAGACCAGGAGCTAACTATGGCTACACCTTC. This gives the protein CASSLALTRPGANYGYTF.

This clonotype was observed a single time. The genes are TRBV6-1 and TRBJ1-5; D remains unclear. Trimming left V 3 bases short and J 4 bases short, with 10 bases between. This CDR3 has 14 residues. Germline CDR1 MNHNS, CDR2 SASEGT. The CDR3 nucleotides are TGTGCCAGCAGTGATTTGGCAGCAAATCAGCCCCAGCATTTT. Protein: CASSDLAANQPQHF.

This clonotype was recorded once. This chain uses TRBV20-1 with TRBJ2-3; tentative D call: TRBD2 (6 bases). CDR1 and CDR2 (germline): DFQATT, SNEGSKA (reference sequence). The CDR3 is 16 residues long. Trimming stripped 0 bases from V and 1 base from J, with 14 bases between. CDR3 amino acids: CSARDLRGGGTDTQYF. Here the CDR3 DNA reads TGCAGTGCTAGAGATCTCCGGGGAGGCGGCACAGATACGCAGTATTTT.

The chain has TRBV20-1 and TRBJ2-4, with 11 bases aligning to TRBD2. The V gene's germline CDR1 is DFQATT and CDR2 SNEGSKA (reference sequence). V shed 3 bases, J shed 5 bases, and the junction held 9 bases outside the gene matches. The CDR3 sequence is 16 residues long. CDR3 residues: CSASGDSGRAQNIQYF. In nucleotides, the CDR3 is TGCAGTGCTAGTGGGGATAGCGGGAGGGCCCAAAACATTCAGTACTTC.

The V call is TRBV20-1, the J call TRBJ2-2; D remains unclear. Per germline, CDR1 DFQATT and CDR2 SNEGSKA (reference sequence). V was cut by 3 bases and J by 2 bases, with 16 bases left in between. This CDR3 is 16 amino acids long. The CDR3 is CSASRPTAQNTGELFF. The CDR3, as DNA: TGCAGTGCTAGTCGCCCAACGGCCCAAAACACCGGGGAGCTGTTTTTT.

This chain links TRBV7-8 with TRBJ1-5, with D possibly being TRBD1 (6 bases). The CDR3 extends over 14 amino acids. Per germline, CDR1 SGHVS and CDR2 FQNEAQ. V was clipped by 1 base and J by 10 bases, with 14 bases between them. The CDR3 sequence is CASSLGGQGYPQHF. The CDR3 DNA follows: TGTGCCAGCAGCTTAGGGGGGCAAGGATATCCCCAGCATTTT.

This clonotype was found once. This chain joins TRBV4-2 and TRBJ1-1; possibly TRBD1 for D (5 bases). Trimming shortened V by 0 bases and J by 5 bases, and 13 bases separated the two germline ends. The length of the CDR3 is 15 residues. CDR1 LGHNA and CDR2 YNFKEQ come from the germline V gene. The CDR3: CASSQDLGAQTEAFF. The CDR3 nucleotides read TGTGCCAGCAGCCAAGATCTAGGGGCGCAGACTGAAGCTTTCTTT.

This chain joins TRBV20-1 and TRBJ1-5, with D uncertain. CDR1 is DFQATT and CDR2 is SNEGSKA in the germline V gene (reference sequence). Trimming removed 3 bases from V and 6 bases from J, with 15 bases in between. The CDR3 contains 14 residues. The CDR3 DNA sequence: TGCAGTGCTAGTAACGTCCGGGGAGGTCAGCCCCAGCATTTT. Its protein is CSASNVRGGQPQHF.

This clonotype was detected only once. The V call is TRBV23-1, the J call TRBJ1-2; D not resolved. TRBV23-1 is an ORF, with its function uncertain. The CDR3 contains 15 residues. V lost 0 bases to trimming and J lost 0 bases, with 8 bases between them. As DNA, the CDR3 is TGCGCCAGCAGTCAATCGTCGGGGTCTAACTATGGCTACACCTTC. It encodes CASSQSSGSNYGYTF.

The chain couples TRBV2 to TRBJ2-3; TRBD2 is a possible D gene (5 bases). Trimming pared 10 bases from V and 1 base from J, leaving 15 bases between. The germline gives CDR1 SNHLY, CDR2 FYNNEI. This CDR3 spans 14 amino acids. The CDR3 nucleotides are TGTGCCACAAGGATTAGAGCGGGCACAGATACGCAGTATTTT. Translation: CATRIRAGTDTQYF. Complete variable domain (other parts from reference TRBV2 and TRBJ2-3): EPEVTQTPSHQVTQMGQEVILRCVPISNHLYFYWYRQILGQKVEFLVSFYNNEISEKSEIFDDQFSVERPDGSNFTLKIRSTKLEDSAMYFCATRIRAGTDTQYFGPGTRLTVL.

The CDR3 nucleotides read TGTGCCAGCAGCCGCTTCTCGACAGGGGAGGGCTACACCTTC. Translating gives CASSRFSTGEGYTF. V is TRBV5-6 and J is TRBJ1-2; 8 positions agree with TRBD1. V lost 4 bases to trimming and J lost 8 bases; unmatched junction nucleotides: 10. The CDR3 sequence is 14 residues long. Germline V gene sequence: CDR1 SGHDT, CDR2 YYEEEE. Using reference TRBV5-6 and TRBJ1-2 for the parts outside the CDR3, the full variable domain is DAGVTQSPTHLIKTRGQQVTLRCSPKSGHDTVSWYQQALGQGPQFIFQYYEEEERQRGNFPDRFSGHQFPNYSSELNVNALLLGDSALYLCASSRFSTGEGYTFGSGTRLTVV.

The chain links TRBV20-1 to TRBJ1-1, with no clear D. Germline V gene sequence: CDR1 DFQATT, CDR2 SNEGSKA (reference sequence). The length of the CDR3 is 13 residues. V shed 6 bases and J shed 3 bases, with 14 bases lying between them. The CDR3 reads CSAPTIPDTEAFF. The CDR3 bases are TGCAGTGCCCCGACAATACCCGACACTGAAGCTTTCTTT.

The rearrangement joins TRBV20-1 to TRBJ2-3; unclear D gene. Trimming left V 1 base short and J 2 bases short, with 19 bases between. The CDR3 loop spans 17 amino acids. Germline-derived CDR1 and CDR2 are DFQATT and SNEGSKA (reference sequence). The CDR3 region is CSARAPFGRSDTDTQYF. For the CDR3, the DNA is TGCAGTGCTAGAGCCCCCTTCGGGCGGTCGGACACAGATACGCAGTATTTT.

This rearrangement joins TRBV4-3 to TRBJ2-6; D tentatively fits TRBD1 or TRBD2 (6 bases each). The CDR3 totals 19 residues. Deletions cut 3 bases from V and 2 bases from J, with 20 bases between. Germline-derived CDR1 and CDR2 are LGHNA and YSLEER. CDR3: CASSHSPGARDPGANVLTF. The CDR3 DNA is TGCGCCAGCAGCCACAGTCCGGGGGCCAGGGATCCTGGGGCCAACGTCCTGACTTTC.

The J gene is TRBJ2-2, the V gene TRBV7-9, with D uncertain. Germline CDR1 and CDR2: SEHNR and FQNEAQ (reference sequence). The CDR3 loop spans 14 amino acids. Trimming pared 1 base from V and 5 bases from J, leaving 8 bases between. The CDR3: CASSLEADTGELFF. In DNA form, the CDR3 reads TGTGCCAGCAGCTTAGAAGCAGATACCGGGGAGCTGTTTTTT.

This chain uses TRBV11-3 with TRBJ2-5; perhaps TRBD1 as D (5 bases). CDR1 is SGHNT, CDR2 YENEEA, per germline. This CDR3 has 15 residues. Trimming removed 0 bases from V and 1 base from J, with 9 bases in between. Written as DNA, the CDR3 is TGTGCCAGCAGCTTAGATCGACAGCCCCAAGAGACCCAGTACTTC. It encodes CASSLDRQPQETQYF.

The V and J genes are TRBV11-3 and TRBJ2-5; possible D gene TRBD1, 5 bases. The CDR3 loop spans 15 amino acids. CDR1 and CDR2 from the germline V gene are SGHNT and YENEEA. The V and J ends lost 5 bases and 5 bases respectively, with 18 bases between them. The CDR3 region is CASSPPRRGQETQYF. CDR3 DNA sequence: TGTGCCAGCAGCCCCCCCCGAAGGGGTCAGGAGACCCAGTACTTC.

The V gene is TRBV13, the J gene TRBJ2-1, with 8 bases fitting TRBD1. Trimming at V came to 0 bases and at J to 6 bases, leaving 1 base not matched to a gene. This CDR3 has 14 amino acids. CDR1 and CDR2 (germline): PRHDT, FYEKMQ (reference sequence). CDR3 in amino acids: CASSLGQGANEQFF. The CDR3 region has the DNA TGTGCCAGCAGCTTAGGCCAGGGGGCCAATGAGCAGTTCTTC.

The genes are TRBV11-2 and TRBJ1-1; weak D call: TRBD1 (5 bases). This CDR3 comprises 14 residues. Germline assignment: CDR1 SGHAT and CDR2 FQNNGV. The V and J ends lost 5 bases and 7 bases respectively, with 17 bases between them. The CDR3 is CASSLQGRDGEAFF. In nucleotides, the CDR3 is TGTGCCAGCAGCCTCCAGGGTAGGGACGGTGAAGCTTTCTTT.

About this clonotype itself: One end of the junction does not line up with germline, which may come from a read error. The chain combines TRBV3-1 with TRBJ1-2; D is ambiguous. Germline V gene lookup returns CDR1 LGHDT and CDR2 YNNKEL (reference sequence). The CDR3 has 12 residues. CDR3 in amino acids: CASSQSGARSLF. For the CDR3, the DNA is TGTGCCAGCAGCCAATCAGGCGCGCGGTCGCTCTTC.

V is TRBV6-2 or TRBV6-3 and J is TRBJ1-2, with a tentative D call TRBD1 (5 bases). The CDR3 has 20 residues. From germline, CDR1 is MNHEY and CDR2 SVGEGT. V lost 2 bases to trimming and J lost 0 bases, with 25 bases between them. CDR3 DNA sequence: TGTGCCAGCAGTTACGTCCCGCCGACCGGGACTCTATTTTCTAACTATGGCTACACCTTC. Translated, it gives CASSYVPPTGTLFSNYGYTF.

The rearrangement joins TRBV19 to TRBJ2-1, with D tentatively TRBD2 (7 bases). The CDR3 consists of 17 residues. V shed 6 bases and J shed 2 bases, with 20 bases lying between them. CDR1 LNHDA and CDR2 SQIVND come from the germline V gene (reference sequence). Here the CDR3 reads CASSAQGGRGPYNEQFF. The CDR3 nucleotides read TGTGCCAGTAGCGCACAGGGCGGGAGAGGGCCCTACAATGAGCAGTTCTTC.